One and the same sample provided the 27 T cell receptor beta chains below, sequenced in a study of T cells in localized non-small cell lung cancer. Some clones are missing from TCRdb's copy, which holds only in-frame ones; the method was immunoSEQ multiplex PCR. The sample lists 12,000 or so clones, roughly 84% occurring once. Sequences were derived from peripheral blood, sampled before any cancer treatment. The receptor source for this set is a male donor aged 60 or over with stage I lung adenocarcinoma.

The rearrangement links TRBV18 to TRBJ2-1, with TRBD2 identical over 7 bases. The V gene's germline CDR1 is KGHSH and CDR2 LQKENI. V trimming: 2 bases; J trimming: 2 bases; junction bases outside the gene matches: 6. CDR3 length equals 16 residues. The CDR3 region is CASSPRGSGAYNEQFF. The CDR3 DNA reads TGTGCCAGCTCACCAAGAGGGAGCGGGGCCTACAATGAGCAGTTCTTC.

The V call is TRBV7-2, the J call TRBJ1-5, with D unclear. V dropped 1 base and J dropped 4 bases, with 11 bases sitting between them. Germline CDR1 is SGHTA and CDR2 is FQGNSA. The CDR3 length is 15 residues. In DNA, the CDR3 is TGTGCCAGCAGCTTAGAGGAGTGGCGGAATCAGCCCCAGCATTTT. This encodes CASSLEEWRNQPQHF.

This clone was detected only once. The rearrangement links TRBV2 to TRBJ1-2, with 10 positions matching TRBD1. Germline CDR1 is SNHLY and CDR2 is FYNNEI. This CDR3 has 13 amino acids. The V and J ends lost 8 bases and 5 bases, in that order; junction bases with no gene match: 5. CDR3 loop: CASEGDRGYGYTF. The CDR3 DNA follows: TGTGCCAGCGAAGGGGACAGGGGATATGGCTACACCTTC.

This clone was counted a few times. This chain joins TRBV4-2 and TRBJ1-2; tentatively, D is TRBD1 (6 bases). The V gene lost 0 bases and the J gene lost 4 bases, with 9 bases spanning the gap. This CDR3 is built from 14 residues. Germline V gives CDR1 LGHNA, CDR2 YNFKEQ. CDR3 coding DNA: TGTGCCAGCAGCCAAGACGTACAGGGCTATGGCTACACCTTC. Amino acids: CASSQDVQGYGYTF.

The CDR3: CASSPLTGKGTDTQYF. CDR3 DNA sequence: TGTGCCAGCTCACCTTTGACAGGCAAGGGTACAGATACGCAGTATTTT. The chain carries TRBV18 and TRBJ2-3, with D possibly matching TRBD1 (6 bases). This CDR3 contains 16 residues. Between the trimmed V and J ends, which lost 3 bases and 3 bases, there was a span of 16 bases. Germline V gives CDR1 KGHSH, CDR2 LQKENI.

This clone was seen more than once but under ten times. The gene calls are TRBV27 and TRBJ1-4; no firm D call. CDR1 is MNHEY, CDR2 SMNVEV, per germline (reference sequence). The V end was cut by 10 bases, the J end by 5 bases, with 17 bases between. CDR3 length equals 14 residues. The CDR3 sequence is CATRVGYPNEKLFF. Here the CDR3 DNA reads TGTGCCACCCGTGTAGGATACCCGAATGAAAAACTGTTTTTT.

This chain joins TRBV7-3 and TRBJ2-3; no clear D. V lost 2 bases and J lost 3, with 12 bases in between. From germline, CDR1 is SGHTA and CDR2 FQGTGA. The CDR3 is 15 amino acids. CDR3 in DNA: TGTGCCAGCAGCTTAGTTGGGCCGGTGACAGATACGCAGTATTTT. Amino acid sequence: CASSLVGPVTDTQYF.

The V call is TRBV4-2, the J call TRBJ2-1; 7 bases map to TRBD1. With V trimmed by 3 bases and J by 9 bases, 14 bases remained unmatched. The CDR3 has 16 amino acids. CDR1 is LGHNA and CDR2 is YNFKEQ in the germline V gene. As DNA, the CDR3 is TGTGCCAGCAGCCAGATTCGACAGGGCGTTGAGGGTGAGCAGTTCTTC. Protein product: CASSQIRQGVEGEQFF.

The gene calls are TRBV28 and TRBJ1-2, with D maybe TRBD1 (5 bases). V lost 3 bases to trimming and J lost 1 base, with 9 bases between them. This CDR3 comprises 14 residues. Germline CDR1 is MDHEN and CDR2 is SYDVKM. The CDR3 loop is CASSLPGINYGYTF. The CDR3 nucleotides are TGTGCCAGCAGTTTGCCAGGGATTAACTATGGCTACACCTTC.

V and J are TRBV28 and TRBJ1-5; no definite D call. Per germline, CDR1 MDHEN and CDR2 SYDVKM. This CDR3 comprises 16 residues. The germline V and J ends were trimmed by 6 bases and 2 bases, with 17 bases remaining between them. The CDR3 here is CASSKRVGSGNQPQHF. In DNA, the CDR3 is TGTGCCAGCAGCAAAAGGGTAGGGTCGGGCAATCAGCCCCAGCATTTT.

The chain is built from TRBV9 and TRBJ1-5; unclear D gene. The CDR3 covers 14 residues. Trimming left V 4 bases short and J 0 bases short, with 8 bases between. Per the germline V gene, CDR1 is SGDLS and CDR2 is YYNGEE. CDR3 DNA sequence: TGTGCCAGCAGCCCGAACTATAGCAATCAGCCCCAGCATTTT. It yields the protein CASSPNYSNQPQHF.

The chain recombines TRBV7-9 with TRBJ2-6; 12 positions agree with TRBD2. Unmatched junction bases numbered 8, after V lost 5 bases and J lost 0 bases. There are 19 residues in the CDR3. From germline, CDR1 is SEHNR and CDR2 FQNEAQ (reference sequence). The CDR3 protein is CASSTSTSGGFSGANVLTF. In DNA, the CDR3 is TGTGCCAGCAGCACCTCGACTAGCGGGGGCTTCTCTGGGGCCAACGTCCTGACTTTC.

The chain recombines TRBV19 with TRBJ1-5; the D gene is possibly TRBD1 (6 bases). Between the trimmed V and J ends, which lost 7 bases and 0 bases, there was a span of 13 bases. CDR3 size: 15 residues. Germline lookup yields CDR1 LNHDA and CDR2 SQIVND (reference sequence). CDR3 in amino acids: CASTRTATSNQPQHF. The CDR3 nucleotides are TGTGCCAGTACCCGGACAGCGACTAGCAATCAGCCCCAGCATTTT.

In this sample, this clone turned up a few times. The chain couples TRBV5-1 to TRBJ1-4, with TRBD1 as a possible D gene (6 bases). Germline values: CDR1 SGHRS, CDR2 YFSETQ. The CDR3 loop spans 14 amino acids. With 0 bases removed from V and 7 bases from J, the gap between germline ends came to 10 bases. CDR3 coding DNA: TGCGCCAGCAGCTTGGCGGGGGGCACTGAAAAACTGTTTTTT. It encodes CASSLAGGTEKLFF.

The chain recombines TRBV7-2 with TRBJ2-5; the D call may be TRBD1 or TRBD2 (6 bases each). CDR3 length: 15 residues. The germline V and J ends were trimmed by 5 bases and 5 bases, with 18 bases remaining between them. Looked up from germline, CDR1 is SGHTA and CDR2 is FQGNSA. The chain's CDR3 is CASSRLGGLGETQYF. The CDR3, as DNA: TGTGCCAGCAGCCGTTTGGGGGGCCTCGGCGAGACCCAGTACTTC.

The chain employs TRBV21-1 and TRBJ1-5; the table's D call, TRBD1, has no DNA check behind it. TRBV21-1 is shown as a pseudogene. The CDR3 covers 17 residues. CDR3 in amino acids: CPHNPENRHFSNQPQHF. The DNA of the CDR3 is TGTCCCCACAACCCCGAGAATAGACACTTTAGCAATCAGCCCCAGCATTTT.

The chain carries TRBV18 and TRBJ1-1; no definite D call. The germline V gene encodes CDR1 KGHSH and CDR2 LQKENI. V gave up 8 bases and J gave up 2 bases, with 15 bases separating them. This CDR3 has 14 residues. DNA of the CDR3: TGTGCCAGCGTGGCTCGAGACGGAAACACTGAAGCTTTCTTT. As protein: CASVARDGNTEAFF.

The chain recombines TRBV5-1 with TRBJ2-7; either TRBD1 or TRBD2 may fit D (5 bases each). The CDR3 runs to 14 residues. The germline gives CDR1 SGHRS, CDR2 YFSETQ. The V end was cut by 3 bases, the J end by 7 bases, with 17 bases between. This CDR3 is CASSSRDVVGEQYF. As DNA, the CDR3 is TGCGCCAGCAGCTCCCGGGACGTCGTCGGGGAGCAGTACTTC. The full variable domain, with the rest looked up from reference TRBV5-1 and TRBJ2-7, is KAGVTQTPRYLIKTRGQQVTLSCSPISGHRSVSWYQQTPGQGLQFLFEYFSETQRNKGNFPGRFSGRQFSNSRSEMNVSTLELGDSALYLCASSSRDVVGEQYFGPGTRLTVT.

This clone has a single count. The chain has TRBV19 and TRBJ2-7; TRBD1 might be the D (6 bases). The CDR3 is made up of 13 amino acids. Trimming pared 5 bases from V and 3 bases from J, leaving 11 bases between. CDR1 is LNHDA, CDR2 SQIVND, per germline (reference sequence). The CDR3 DNA follows: TGTGCCAGTAGTCCCCCAGGGGTCTACGAGCAGTACTTC. Residues: CASSPPGVYEQYF.

The chain uses TRBV5-5 and TRBJ1-6; 7 bases agree with TRBD1. Germline lookup yields CDR1 SGHKS and CDR2 YYEKEE (reference sequence). The J segment lost 7 bases and the V segment lost 0 bases, leaving 13 bases of the junction unmatched. This CDR3 has 18 amino acids. CDR3 DNA: TGTGCCAGCAGCTTGGGGGGTACAAGACCAGGGGGAAATTCACCCCTCCACTTT. Translation gives CASSLGGTRPGGNSPLHF.

The chain carries TRBV29-1 and TRBJ1-2; D gene unclear. Trimming stripped 6 bases from V and 2 bases from J, with 7 bases between. Germline V lookup: CDR1 SQVTM, CDR2 ANQGSEA. The CDR3 totals 11 residues. In DNA form, the CDR3 reads TGCAGCGTCCAGGCGAACTATGGCTACACCTTC. As protein: CSVQANYGYTF.

V usage is TRBV5-8 and J usage is TRBJ2-3; D uncertain. The V end was cut by 6 bases, the J end by 7 bases, with 15 bases between. CDR3 length: 13 residues. Per germline, CDR1 SGHTS and CDR2 YDEGEE. The CDR3 here is CASIRRSANTQYF. The CDR3 DNA reads as TGTGCCAGCATCCGCCGAAGCGCAAATACGCAGTATTTT. Combining the CDR3 with reference TRBV5-8 and TRBJ2-3 gives the whole variable domain EAGVTQSPTHLIKTRGQQATLRCSPISGHTSVYWYQQALGLGLQFLLWYDEGEERNRGNFPPRFSGRQFPNYSSELNVNALELEDSALYLCASIRRSANTQYFGPGTRLTVL.

This chain uses TRBV28 with TRBJ2-7; no reliable D call. The CDR3 length is 12 residues. Trimming stripped 1 base from V and 3 bases from J, with 4 bases between. Germline CDR1 MDHEN, CDR2 SYDVKM. The CDR3 bases are TGTGCCAGCAGTTTATTCAGCTACGAGCAGTACTTC. It yields the protein CASSLFSYEQYF.

The chain joins TRBV9 to TRBJ1-1; D gene uncertain. The ends were cut back, 3 bases at V and 1 base at J, with 10 bases in the middle. This CDR3 region has 14 residues. Germline CDR1 reads SGDLS; CDR2 reads YYNGEE. The CDR3 sequence: CASSEGLPNTEAFF. As DNA, the CDR3 is TGTGCCAGCAGCGAAGGACTACCGAACACTGAAGCTTTCTTT. Full variable domain (outside the CDR3, taken from reference TRBV9 and TRBJ1-1): DSGVTQTPKHLITATGQRVTLRCSPRSGDLSVYWYQQSLDQGLQFLIQYYNGEERAKGNILERFSAQQFPDLHSELNLSSLELGDSALYFCASSEGLPNTEAFFGQGTRLTVV.

This clone came up a few times. V gene TRBV5-1 combines with J gene TRBJ2-3; 7 nucleotides line up with TRBD1. CDR1 and CDR2 (germline): SGHRS, YFSETQ. Trimming cost V 5 bases and J 4 bases; bases outside gene matches: 13. This CDR3 is built from 16 residues. CDR3 amino acids: CASRARGRSVPDTQYF. The CDR3 DNA reads TGCGCCAGCAGGGCTAGGGGGCGCTCGGTACCAGATACGCAGTATTTT. The complete variable domain, with remaining parts taken from reference TRBV5-1 and TRBJ2-3, reads KAGVTQTPRYLIKTRGQQVTLSCSPISGHRSVSWYQQTPGQGLQFLFEYFSETQRNKGNFPGRFSGRQFSNSRSEMNVSTLELGDSALYLCASRARGRSVPDTQYFGPGTRLTVL.

This chain connects TRBV16 to TRBJ2-4, with D unresolved. The CDR3 consists of 12 residues. CDR1 and CDR2 (germline): KGHSY, FQNENV. V shed 4 bases and J shed 5 bases, with 6 bases lying between them. CDR3 nucleotides: TGTGCCAGCAGCCTGCAGGAAAACATTCAGTACTTC. It codes for CASSLQENIQYF.

V gene TRBV30 combines with J gene TRBJ1-5; a possible D gene is TRBD1 (5 bases). Germline CDR1 and CDR2: GTSNPN and SVGIG (reference sequence). This CDR3 is built from 15 residues. Trimming stripped 4 bases from V and 4 bases from J, with 17 bases between. The CDR3 DNA reads TGTGCCTGGACCCTCGACGGGGGACGTAATCAGCCCCAGCATTTT. Residues: CAWTLDGGRNQPQHF.